Listed here are 21 T cell receptor beta chains from one sample, sequenced in a study of cytomegalovirus exposure and HLA in healthy donors. In the PCR, 60 Vbeta and 13 Jbeta primers were used. Only in-frame clones appear in the TCRdb table, and some are missing; sequencing was by immunoSEQ multiplex PCR. Seen here are fewer than 150,000 clones, around 78% observed once, and the top ten hold about 6.8%. The specimen was PBMCs. Source of these receptors: a woman aged 40-49 years in good health and CMV-seropositive.

The rearrangement joins TRBV20-1 to TRBJ2-7; no clear D. Trimming took off 3 bases at V and 0 bases at J, with 3 bases between the two ends. CDR3 length equals 11 residues. Germline values: CDR1 DFQATT, CDR2 SNEGSKA (reference sequence). CDR3 sequence reads: CSARASYEQYF. The CDR3 DNA reads TGCAGTGCTAGGGCCTCCTACGAGCAGTACTTC.

The CDR3 region is CSVVPGTGSYEQYF. DNA of the CDR3: TGCAGCGTCGTACCCGGGACAGGGTCCTACGAGCAGTACTTC. V is TRBV29-1 and J is TRBJ2-7; 9 positions match TRBD1. Germline V gives CDR1 SQVTM, CDR2 ANQGSEA. The CDR3 loop spans 14 amino acids. V was pared by 6 bases and J by 1 base, with 7 bases of the junction left unmatched.

The chain links TRBV6-5 to TRBJ2-3; tentative D call: TRBD2 (5 bases). Germline V gene sequence: CDR1 MNHEY, CDR2 SVGAGI. The CDR3 is made up of 15 amino acids. V dropped 1 base and J dropped 0 bases, with 8 bases sitting between them. The CDR3 DNA follows: TGTGCCAGCAGTTACTTGGACTCTAGCACAGATACGCAGTATTTT. Its protein product is CASSYLDSSTDTQYF.

This clone was recorded only once. The rearrangement uses TRBV4-1 and TRBJ1-5; maybe TRBD1 (6 bases). CDR3 size: 16 residues. The V end lost 0 bases, the J end lost 3 bases, and 12 bases lay between the germline ends. Germline values: CDR1 MGHRA, CDR2 YSYEKL. The CDR3 DNA is TGCGCCAGCAGCCAAGATACCGACAGGTTCAATCAGCCCCAGCATTTT. The encoded protein is CASSQDTDRFNQPQHF.

The chain recombines TRBV6-1 with TRBJ2-1; 8 bases are a match to TRBD2. With 4 bases clipped from V and 9 bases from J, the junction kept 14 bases outside the gene matches. CDR3 length equals 16 residues. The V gene's germline CDR1 is MNHNS and CDR2 SASEGT. CDR3 region: CASSGLSFGGRSEQFF. The CDR3 DNA follows: TGTGCCAGCAGTGGTCTGTCTTTTGGCGGGAGGAGTGAGCAGTTCTTC.

CDR3 nucleotide sequence: TGTGCCAGCAGCTCCGCTCCGGGAAATGAGCAGTTCTTC. Its translation is CASSSAPGNEQFF. The chain couples TRBV7-9 to TRBJ2-1, with a tentative D call TRBD2 (5 bases). Per germline, CDR1 SEHNR and CDR2 FQNEAQ (reference sequence). This CDR3 comprises 13 residues. The germline V and J ends were trimmed by 4 bases and 7 bases, with 11 bases remaining between them.

The genes are TRBV2 and TRBJ1-3; 7 bases agree with TRBD1. The V segment lost 6 bases and the J segment 0 bases; nucleotides outside the gene matches: 11. Germline-derived CDR1 and CDR2 are SNHLY and FYNNEI. The CDR3 loop spans 17 amino acids. CDR3: CASRRDSGSFSGNTIYF. As DNA, the CDR3 is TGTGCCAGCAGGAGGGACAGTGGTAGTTTCTCTGGAAACACCATATATTTT.

The rearrangement uses TRBV28 and TRBJ1-1, with D perhaps TRBD1 (5 bases). CDR3 length equals 15 residues. Germline CDR1 and CDR2: MDHEN and SYDVKM. Trimming removed 5 bases from V and 0 bases from J, with 13 bases in between. The CDR3, as DNA: TGTGCCAGCAGTGAGGTGGCAGGGCTGAACACTGAAGCTTTCTTT. This codes for CASSEVAGLNTEAFF.

This chain joins TRBV6-1 and TRBJ2-7; 8 bases align to TRBD1. The CDR3 sequence is 15 residues long. The germline CDR1 and CDR2 sequences are MNHNS and SASEGT. Trimming cost V 5 bases and J 6 bases; bases outside gene matches: 12. The CDR3 region has the DNA TGTGCCAGCAGTACGGCCGGGACAGGCTCCCGCGAGCAGTACTTC. The encoded protein is CASSTAGTGSREQYF.

The genes are TRBV7-9 and TRBJ1-2; D is possibly TRBD1 (6 bases). Germline V gene data show CDR1 as SEHNR and CDR2 as FQNEAQ (reference sequence). Trimming left V 1 base short and J 8 bases short, with 14 bases between. The CDR3 covers 14 residues. Here the CDR3 reads CASSLGRQGKGYTF. CDR3 DNA: TGTGCCAGCAGCTTAGGGCGTCAGGGGAAAGGCTACACCTTC.

J is TRBJ2-5 and V is TRBV2; D may be TRBD1 (6 bases). The CDR3 runs 14 residues. The V end lost 7 bases, the J end lost 0 bases, and 12 bases lay between the germline ends. CDR1 and CDR2 (germline): SNHLY, FYNNEI. CDR3 protein: CASKDSLYQETQYF. Here the CDR3 DNA reads TGTGCCAGCAAGGACAGCTTGTACCAAGAGACCCAGTACTTC.

V gene TRBV7-8 combines with J gene TRBJ1-1; no clear D gene. The V and J ends lost 5 bases and 7 bases respectively, with 8 bases between them. The CDR3 length is 11 residues. Germline V gene sequence: CDR1 SGHVS, CDR2 FQNEAQ. The DNA of the CDR3 is TGTGCCAGCAGCGTCACGGGTGAAGCTTTCTTT. Translation gives CASSVTGEAFF.

V is TRBV28 and J is TRBJ1-5, with 9 nucleotides matching TRBD1. The CDR3 runs to 15 residues. Germline CDR1 MDHEN, CDR2 SYDVKM. The junction had 11 bases not matched to a gene; V was cut back by 7 bases and J by 7 bases. CDR3 in DNA: TGTGCCAGCACCCCTCCGGGACAGGGAAGGCAGCCCCAGCATTTT. Amino acids: CASTPPGQGRQPQHF.

The chain has TRBV5-1 and TRBJ2-3; 9 nucleotides agree with TRBD2. V dropped 0 bases and J dropped 3; count of bases not matched to a gene: 2. CDR3 size: 15 residues. Germline CDR1 reads SGHRS; CDR2 reads YFSETQ. Here the CDR3 DNA reads TGCGCCAGCAGCTTGGCCAGCGGGGGGACAGATACGCAGTATTTT. This translates into CASSLASGGTDTQYF.

This clone was counted ten times or more. In DNA, the CDR3 is TGTGCCAGCAGCTTAGAAGCGGAGGGTACTCAGTACTTC. Translating gives CASSLEAEGTQYF. The chain is built from TRBV7-2 and TRBJ2-4; the D gene is possibly TRBD2 (6 bases). The germline CDR1 and CDR2 sequences are SGHTA and FQGNSA. V was trimmed by 1 base and J by 12 bases, leaving 13 bases between them. The CDR3 covers 13 residues. The full variable domain, in which reference TRBV7-2 and TRBJ2-4 provide the parts outside the CDR3, is GAGVSQSPSNKVTEKGKDVELRCDPISGHTALYWYRQSLGQGLEFLIYFQGNSAPDKSGLPSDRFSAERTGGSVSTLTIQRTQQEDSAVYLCASSLEAEGTQYFGAGTRLSVL.

In this sample, this clone turned up once. This chain's CDR3 is CASRLAGDYNEQFF. In DNA, the CDR3 is TGTGCCAGCAGACTAGCGGGTGACTACAATGAGCAGTTCTTC. The chain employs TRBV10-3 and TRBJ2-1; 10 nucleotides line up with TRBD2. Per the germline V gene, CDR1 is ENHRY and CDR2 is SYGVKD. CDR3 length: 14 amino acids. V trimming: 10 bases; J trimming: 3 bases; junction bases outside the gene matches: 6.

This clone has only a few counts. The same CDR3 arises from other DNA sequences in this sample as well. The V and J genes are TRBV28 and TRBJ2-5; TRBD1 matches at 7 bases. The junction had 1 base not matched to a gene; V was cut back by 4 bases and J by 2 bases. The CDR3 has 13 residues. Germline values: CDR1 MDHEN, CDR2 SYDVKM. CDR3 bases: TGTGCCAGCAGTTCGGGACAGCAAGAGACCCAGTACTTC. As protein: CASSSGQQETQYF.

This sequence joins TRBV10-3 and TRBJ1-2; 7 bases match TRBD1. The CDR3 covers 13 residues. CDR1 is ENHRY and CDR2 is SYGVKD in the germline V gene. Losses at the gene ends were 10 bases for V and 2 bases for J; bases not matched to a gene: 7. The CDR3 sequence is CATLEGQNYGYTF. The CDR3 DNA reads as TGTGCCACGCTGGAGGGACAGAACTATGGCTACACCTTC.

The V gene is TRBV19, the J gene TRBJ2-7; no clear D. The germline gives CDR1 LNHDA, CDR2 SQIVND (reference sequence). V dropped 3 bases and J dropped 0 bases, with 18 bases sitting between them. This CDR3 contains 17 residues. DNA of the CDR3: TGTGCCAGTAGTATCCCACAGAGATTTGAGAACTCCTACGAGCAGTACTTC. Translated, it gives CASSIPQRFENSYEQYF. Combining the CDR3 with reference TRBV19 and TRBJ2-7 gives the whole variable domain DGGITQSPKYLFRKEGQNVTLSCEQNLNHDAMYWYRQDPGQGLRLIYYSQIVNDFQKGDIAEGYSVSREKKESFPLTVTSAQKNPTAFYLCASSIPQRFENSYEQYFGPGTRLTVT.

The chain uses TRBV28 and TRBJ1-1, with D perhaps matching TRBD1 (6 bases). Germline CDR1 reads MDHEN; CDR2 reads SYDVKM. V was pared by 5 bases and J by 5 bases, with 21 bases between. This CDR3 is built from 16 residues. CDR3 nucleotides: TGTGCCAGCAGTCCCCTGGACAGTCCTTTGCGTACTGAAGCTTTCTTT. This translates into CASSPLDSPLRTEAFF. The whole variable domain, filled in from reference TRBV28 and TRBJ1-1, reads DVKVTQSSRYLVKRTGEKVFLECVQDMDHENMFWYRQDPGLGLRLIYFSYDVKMKEKGDIPEGYSVSREKKERFSLILESASTNQTSMYLCASSPLDSPLRTEAFFGQGTRLTVV.

The rearrangement joins TRBV28 to TRBJ1-5; D might be TRBD1 (6 bases). V gave up 5 bases and J gave up 4 bases, with 15 bases separating them. Germline CDR1 reads MDHEN; CDR2 reads SYDVKM. The CDR3 spans 15 residues. CDR3 in DNA: TGTGCCAGCAGTAATACAGGGCCGGGGAATCAGCCCCAGCATTTT. Its translation: CASSNTGPGNQPQHF.